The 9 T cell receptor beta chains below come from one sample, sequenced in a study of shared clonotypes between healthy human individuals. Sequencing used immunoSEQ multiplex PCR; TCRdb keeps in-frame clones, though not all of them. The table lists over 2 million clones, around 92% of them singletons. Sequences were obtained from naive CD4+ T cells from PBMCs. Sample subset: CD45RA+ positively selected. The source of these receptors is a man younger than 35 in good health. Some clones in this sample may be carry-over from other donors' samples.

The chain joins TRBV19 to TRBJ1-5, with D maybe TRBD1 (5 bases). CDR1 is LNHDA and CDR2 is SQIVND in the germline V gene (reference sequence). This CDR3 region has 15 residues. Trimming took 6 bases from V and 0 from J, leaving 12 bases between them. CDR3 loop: CASSAGGYSNQPQHF. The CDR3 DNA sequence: TGTGCCAGTAGCGCGGGGGGTTATAGCAATCAGCCCCAGCATTTT.

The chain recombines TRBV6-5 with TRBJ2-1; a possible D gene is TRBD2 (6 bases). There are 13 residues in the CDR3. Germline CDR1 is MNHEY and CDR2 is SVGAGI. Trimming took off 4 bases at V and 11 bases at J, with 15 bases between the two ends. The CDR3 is CASSSPGDGKQFF. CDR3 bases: TGTGCCAGCAGTTCTCCGGGAGATGGAAAGCAGTTCTTC.

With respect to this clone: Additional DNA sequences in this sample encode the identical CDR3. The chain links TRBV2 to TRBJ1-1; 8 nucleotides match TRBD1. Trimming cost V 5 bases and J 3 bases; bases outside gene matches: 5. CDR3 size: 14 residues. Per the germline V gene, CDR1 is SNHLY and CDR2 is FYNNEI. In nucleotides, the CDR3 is TGTGCCAGCAGTCAAACAGGGGGGCACACTGAAGCTTTCTTT. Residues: CASSQTGGHTEAFF.

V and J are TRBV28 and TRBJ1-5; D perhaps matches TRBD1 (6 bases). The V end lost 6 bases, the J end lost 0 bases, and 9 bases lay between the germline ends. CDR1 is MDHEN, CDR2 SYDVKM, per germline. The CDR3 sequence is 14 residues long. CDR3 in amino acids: CASSRDTSNQPQHF. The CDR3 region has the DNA TGTGCCAGCAGCCGGGACACTAGCAATCAGCCCCAGCATTTT.

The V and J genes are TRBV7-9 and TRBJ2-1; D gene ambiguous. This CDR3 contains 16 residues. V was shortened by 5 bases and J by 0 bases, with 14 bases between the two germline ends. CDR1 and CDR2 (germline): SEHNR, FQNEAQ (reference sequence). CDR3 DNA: TGTGCCAGCAGCCCCCCGATGGGCCTCTCCTACAATGAGCAGTTCTTC. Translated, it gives CASSPPMGLSYNEQFF.

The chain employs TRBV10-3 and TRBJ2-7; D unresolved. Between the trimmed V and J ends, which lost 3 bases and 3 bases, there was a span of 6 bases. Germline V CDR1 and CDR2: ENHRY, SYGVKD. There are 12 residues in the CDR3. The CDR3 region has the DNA TGTGCCATCAGTGATAAGAACTACGAGCAGTACTTC. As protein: CAISDKNYEQYF.

The CDR3 spells CASSLRAGGGYTF. CDR3 nucleotides: TGTGCCAGCAGCTTACGAGCTGGGGGTGGCTACACCTTC. The V and J genes are TRBV7-8 and TRBJ1-2; tentative D call: TRBD1 (5 bases). CDR1 and CDR2 (germline): SGHVS, FQNEAQ. The CDR3 covers 13 residues. The germline V and J ends were trimmed by 2 bases and 7 bases, with 11 bases remaining between them.

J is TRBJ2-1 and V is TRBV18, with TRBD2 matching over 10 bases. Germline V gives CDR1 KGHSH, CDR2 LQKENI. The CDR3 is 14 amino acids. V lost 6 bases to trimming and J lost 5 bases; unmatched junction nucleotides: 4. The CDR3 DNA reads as TGTGCCAGCTCCCGGACTAGCGGCCACAATGAGCAGTTCTTC. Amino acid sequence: CASSRTSGHNEQFF.

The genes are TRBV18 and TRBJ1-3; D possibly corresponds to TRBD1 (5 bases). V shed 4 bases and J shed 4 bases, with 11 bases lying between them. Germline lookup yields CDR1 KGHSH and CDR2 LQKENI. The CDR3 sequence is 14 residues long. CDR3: CASSLGQAGNTIYF. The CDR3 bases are TGTGCCAGCTCACTCGGACAAGCAGGAAACACCATATATTTT.